The 21 T cell receptor beta chains below all came from one sample that was sequenced in a study of T cells in localized non-small cell lung cancer. Sequencing used immunoSEQ multiplex PCR; TCRdb keeps in-frame clones, though not all of them. The sample comprises 26,000 or so clones, around 90% of which are singletons, and about 6.8% rests with the top ten. Sequenced material: peripheral blood, taken before any cancer treatment. The source of these receptors is a male donor at least 60 years old with stage I lung adenocarcinoma.

The gene calls are TRBV2 and TRBJ1-2; 7 nucleotides line up with TRBD1. V lost 6 bases and J lost 0; bases outside the gene matches: 10. The CDR3 contains 16 residues. In germline, CDR1 is SNHLY, CDR2 FYNNEI. CDR3 amino acids: CASSAMGQLANYGYTF. CDR3 nucleotide sequence: TGTGCCAGCAGCGCAATGGGACAGTTAGCTAACTATGGCTACACCTTC.

The chain uses TRBV18 and TRBJ1-4; 7 positions match TRBD1. Germline lookup yields CDR1 KGHSH and CDR2 LQKENI. V lost 5 bases, J lost 4 bases, and 13 bases stayed unmatched. The CDR3 is made up of 17 amino acids. As DNA, the CDR3 is TGTGCCAGCTCAAGCGGACCCGGACAGGACGATAATGAAAAACTGTTTTTT. This sequence encodes CASSSGPGQDDNEKLFF.

The table lists this clone with a count of one. This same CDR3 is encoded by further DNA sequences in the sample. The CDR3 coding sequence is TGCGCCAGCAGCCAAGGGGATACTAGGGATAGTAATCAGCCCCAGCATTTT. It codes for CASSQGDTRDSNQPQHF. The chain couples TRBV4-1 to TRBJ1-5; D is unclear. V was shortened by 1 base and J by 4 bases, with 17 bases between the two germline ends. CDR3 length: 17 amino acids. Germline V lookup: CDR1 MGHRA, CDR2 YSYEKL.

The rearrangement uses TRBV10-3 and TRBJ2-2; D gene ambiguous. V was pared by 3 bases and J by 5 bases, with 4 bases between. Germline CDR1 ENHRY, CDR2 SYGVKD. The CDR3 is 12 residues long. CDR3 in DNA: TGTGCCATCAGTGACTTGACCGGGGAGCTGTTTTTT. This translates into CAISDLTGELFF.

The chain links TRBV30 to TRBJ1-3, with D unresolved. This CDR3 has 11 residues. Trimming stripped 4 bases from V and 4 bases from J, with 5 bases between. From germline, CDR1 is GTSNPN and CDR2 SVGIG (reference sequence). The DNA of the CDR3 is TGTGCCTGGACTACCGGAAACACCATATATTTT. Translated: CAWTTGNTIYF.

The chain is built from TRBV6-5 and TRBJ1-2, with 7 bases fitting TRBD1. Germline loops: CDR1 MNHEY, CDR2 SVGAGI. The J segment lost 4 bases and the V segment lost 7 bases, leaving 3 bases of the junction unmatched. The CDR3 is 12 residues long. The CDR3: CASTGTAYGYTF. In DNA form, the CDR3 reads TGTGCCAGCACCGGGACAGCCTATGGCTACACCTTC.

The genes are TRBV7-2 and TRBJ2-7; no definite D call. There are 13 residues in the CDR3. CDR1 is SGHTA and CDR2 is FQGNSA in the germline V gene. Trimming pared 2 bases from V and 7 bases from J, leaving 12 bases between. CDR3 sequence (DNA): TGTGCCAGCAGCTTACCGACCCTCGTAGAGCAGTACTTC. It specifies CASSLPTLVEQYF.

There are a few counts of this clone. Other DNA sequences in the same sample also yield this CDR3. The chain joins TRBV9 to TRBJ2-7, with 7 bases matching TRBD1. The germline gives CDR1 SGDLS, CDR2 YYNGEE. V lost 2 bases, J lost 2 bases, and 4 bases stayed unmatched. There are 14 residues in the CDR3. Here the CDR3 DNA reads TGTGCCAGCAGCGTGACAGGGAAGGCCTACGAGCAGTACTTC. Amino acid sequence: CASSVTGKAYEQYF.

The rearrangement uses TRBV18 and TRBJ2-3, with 12 bases matching TRBD2. Looked up from germline, CDR1 is KGHSH and CDR2 is LQKENI. V lost 6 bases, J lost 4 bases, and 14 bases stayed unmatched. This CDR3 spans 18 amino acids. CDR3 sequence reads: CASSYHGSSGGAADTQYF. DNA of the CDR3: TGTGCCAGCTCTTACCACGGTTCTAGCGGGGGGGCCGCAGATACGCAGTATTTT.

The chain carries TRBV11-3 and TRBJ2-1; D possibly uses TRBD1 or TRBD2 (5 bases each). With 2 bases removed from V and 6 bases from J, the gap between germline ends came to 14 bases. The length of the CDR3 is 15 residues. CDR1 is SGHNT and CDR2 is YENEEA in the germline V gene. CDR3 nucleotide sequence: TGTGCCAGCAGCTTATTAAAAACCGGGACCAATGAGCAGTTCTTC. This encodes CASSLLKTGTNEQFF.

The chain is built from TRBV29-1 and TRBJ2-7; D ambiguous. Between the trimmed V and J ends, which lost 6 bases and 8 bases, there was a span of 11 bases. CDR3 size: 10 residues. Looked up from germline, CDR1 is SQVTM and CDR2 is ANQGSEA. The CDR3 region is CSVLVGQQYF. The CDR3 DNA follows: TGCAGCGTGCTTGTGGGCCAGCAGTACTTC.

This clone turned up a few times. The rearrangement joins TRBV2 to TRBJ1-5; D perhaps matches TRBD1 (6 bases). The CDR3 contains 15 residues. The V end lost 7 bases, the J end lost 3 bases, and 16 bases lay between the germline ends. Germline loops: CDR1 SNHLY, CDR2 FYNNEI. For the CDR3, the DNA is TGTGCCAGCAAAGAAGGGGGGGCGCCCAATCAGCCCCAGCATTTT. Protein sequence: CASKEGGAPNQPQHF.

The chain joins TRBV7-2 to TRBJ2-3; D not certain. Trimming stripped 3 bases from V and 0 bases from J, with 13 bases between. Per the germline V gene, CDR1 is SGHTA and CDR2 is FQGNSA. This CDR3 is 16 amino acids long. The chain's CDR3 is CASSFKTLFSTDTQYF. CDR3 in DNA: TGTGCCAGCAGCTTTAAAACCCTCTTTAGCACAGATACGCAGTATTTT.

The J gene is TRBJ1-1, the V gene TRBV10-3; 7 nucleotides agree with TRBD1. Germline assignment: CDR1 ENHRY and CDR2 SYGVKD. The CDR3 runs 15 residues. V lost 3 bases and J lost 3; bases outside the gene matches: 7. The CDR3 bases are TGTGCCATCAGTGACACGGGACAGAGGGACACTGAAGCTTTCTTT. This sequence encodes CAISDTGQRDTEAFF.

V is TRBV2 and J is TRBJ2-5; D perhaps matches TRBD2 (6 bases). Germline V lookup: CDR1 SNHLY, CDR2 FYNNEI. The CDR3 is 13 amino acids. V was clipped by 6 bases and J by 3 bases, with 11 bases between them. For the CDR3, the DNA is TGTGCCAGCAGCCGGTGGGGGGAAGAGACCCAGTACTTC. Residues: CASSRWGEETQYF.

The chain recombines TRBV19 with TRBJ2-5; a weak D match, TRBD2 (6 bases). The CDR3 consists of 12 residues. Trimming removed 6 bases at V and 2 bases at J, with 7 bases between. CDR1 and CDR2 (germline): LNHDA, SQIVND (reference sequence). The CDR3 loop is CASSGSQETQYF. The DNA for the CDR3 is TGTGCCAGTAGCGGGAGTCAAGAGACCCAGTACTTC. Complete variable domain (other parts from reference TRBV19 and TRBJ2-5): DGGITQSPKYLFRKEGQNVTLSCEQNLNHDAMYWYRQDPGQGLRLIYYSQIVNDFQKGDIAEGYSVSREKKESFPLTVTSAQKNPTAFYLCASSGSQETQYFGPGTRLLVL.

The rearrangement links TRBV15 to TRBJ2-2; TRBD1 might be the D (5 bases). The germline V gene encodes CDR1 LNHNV and CDR2 YYDKDF (reference sequence). CDR3 length equals 14 residues. Trimming took 1 base from V and 3 from J, leaving 6 bases between them. The CDR3 here is CATSRAGHTGELFF. CDR3 DNA: TGTGCCACCAGCAGAGCAGGGCACACCGGGGAGCTGTTTTTT.

The CDR3, as DNA: TGTGCCAGCAGTGAAGCCAGCGGAGCGTCCAATGAGCAGTTCTTC. The encoded protein is CASSEASGASNEQFF. The gene calls are TRBV2 and TRBJ2-1, with D perhaps matching TRBD2 (5 bases). Trimming left V 0 bases short and J 6 bases short, with 12 bases between. The CDR3 runs 15 residues. Germline V lookup: CDR1 SNHLY, CDR2 FYNNEI.

The chain is built from TRBV4-3 and TRBJ1-1; TRBD1 agrees at 7 bases. CDR1 and CDR2 (germline): LGHNA, YSLEER. J was trimmed by 4 bases and V by 0 bases; bases with no gene match: 8. This CDR3 spans 16 amino acids. CDR3 sequence reads: CASSQDLAGGVTEAFF. In nucleotides, the CDR3 is TGCGCCAGCAGCCAAGATCTGGCAGGGGGTGTCACTGAAGCTTTCTTT.

The CDR3, as DNA: TGTGCCTCGGGCTCACACCCAGGAGCTTTCTTT. It yields the protein CASGSHPGAFF. The chain employs TRBV28 and TRBJ1-1, with no clear D. Per the germline V gene, CDR1 is MDHEN and CDR2 is SYDVKM. This CDR3 comprises 11 residues. Trimming removed 11 bases at V and 10 bases at J, with 17 bases between.

The chain is built from TRBV30 and TRBJ1-1; 8 nucleotides agree with TRBD1. CDR1 and CDR2 (germline): GTSNPN, SVGIG (reference sequence). The CDR3 has 13 amino acids. V was pared by 7 bases and J by 6 bases, with 10 bases of the junction left unmatched. The CDR3 here is CAFSGQGYPEAFF. The CDR3, as DNA: TGTGCCTTCTCCGGACAGGGTTACCCTGAAGCTTTCTTT.